Detailed here is one T cell receptor beta chain. This sample was taken from a study of blood T cell repertoires in COVID-19. For the study at large: PBMCs, B-cell-depleted T cells, or T cells provided the cDNA or gDNA that made up the material.

The CDR3 loop spans 13 amino acids. The germline V gene encodes CDR1 SGHTA and CDR2 FQGNSA. Germline trimming cut 5 bases from V and 5 bases from J; bases unmatched to any gene: 3. Assay: immunoSEQ multiplex PCR; the TCRdb copy retains only in-frame clones and omits some. The repertoire holds about 38,000 clones, around nine tenths seen once, with roughly a third in the top ten. The clonotype comes from a man in his 70s with active COVID-19. The rearrangement uses TRBV7-2 and TRBJ1-5; 7 positions agree with TRBD1. Sequencing input: peripheral blood. This CDR3 reads CASSTGQDQPQHF. The CDR3 DNA reads TGTGCCAGCAGCACCGGACAGGATCAGCCCCAGCATTTT.